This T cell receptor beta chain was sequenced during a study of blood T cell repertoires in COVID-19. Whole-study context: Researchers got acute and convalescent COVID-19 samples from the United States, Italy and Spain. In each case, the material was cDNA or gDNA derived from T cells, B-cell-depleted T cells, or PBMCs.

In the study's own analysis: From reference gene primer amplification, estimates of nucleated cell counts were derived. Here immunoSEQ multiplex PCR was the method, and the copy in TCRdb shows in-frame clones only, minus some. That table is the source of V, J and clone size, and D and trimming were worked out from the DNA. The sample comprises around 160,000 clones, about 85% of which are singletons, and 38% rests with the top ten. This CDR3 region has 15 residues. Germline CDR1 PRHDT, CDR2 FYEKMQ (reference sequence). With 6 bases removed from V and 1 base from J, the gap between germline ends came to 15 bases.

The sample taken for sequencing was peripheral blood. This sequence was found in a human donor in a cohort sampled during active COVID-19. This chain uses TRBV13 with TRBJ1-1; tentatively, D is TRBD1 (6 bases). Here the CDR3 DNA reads TGTGCCAGCAGTGATCTCCGGACAGCGAACACTGAAGCTTTCTTT. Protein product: CASSDLRTANTEAFF. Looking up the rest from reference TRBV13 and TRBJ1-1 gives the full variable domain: AAGVIQSPRHLIKEKRETATLKCYPIPRHDTVYWYQQGPGQDPQFLISFYEKMQSDKGSIPDRFSAQQFSDYHSELNMSSLELGDSALYFCASSDLRTANTEAFFGQGTRLTVV.